A selection of T cell receptor beta chains follows, all from one sample in a study of shared clonotypes between healthy human individuals. The assay was immunoSEQ multiplex PCR, and TCRdb's table has in-frame clones only and misses some. Of about 2.1 million clones in the sample, over 85% were seen once. Sample: naive CD8+ T cells from PBMCs. All receptors derive from a young man in good health. Some clones in this sample may be carry-over from other donors' samples. CDR3s include the opening cysteine and the closing phenylalanine or tryptophan. Each record gives: D gene, J gene, clone size, V gene, CDR3 protein, CDR3 DNA. The D gene is left open where the match is weak. For some rows the clone size is stated as once, few or many, or as a class when expanded; others skip it.

NA | TRBJ2-7 | NA | TRBV27 | CASSWSGAYEQYF | TGTGCCAGCAGTTGGAGCGGCGCCTACGAGCAGTACTTC
TRBD1 | TRBJ1-1 | once | TRBV7-9 | CASTQSRDRGPNTEAFF | TGTGCCAGCACCCAATCTAGGGACAGGGGGCCTAACACTGAAGCTTTCTTT
NA | TRBJ1-2 | NA | TRBV19 | CASTILGGGAPGYTF | TGTGCCAGTACCATATTAGGTGGAGGCGCGCCCGGCTACACCTTC
NA | TRBJ1-5 | NA | TRBV27 | CASSEVGGYSNQPQHF | TGTGCCAGCAGCGAAGTCGGGGGGTATAGCAATCAGCCCCAGCATTTT
TRBD2 | TRBJ2-5 | NA | TRBV11-2 | CASSLPGGYRETQYF | TGTGCCAGCAGCTTACCGGGGGGGTATCGAGAGACCCAGTACTTC
NA | TRBJ1-1 | once | TRBV7-3 | CASSLGHSTEAFF | TGTGCCAGCAGCCTGGGACACAGCACTGAAGCTTTCTTT
TRBD1 | TRBJ2-7 | NA | TRBV6-5 | CASSYTPWDRGGEQYF | TGTGCCAGCAGTTACACACCATGGGACAGGGGTGGCGAGCAGTACTTC
NA | TRBJ1-2 | NA | TRBV4-1 | CASSQERKPHYGYTF | TGCGCCAGCAGCCAAGAAAGGAAGCCCCACTATGGCTACACCTTC
TRBD1 | TRBJ2-1 | NA | TRBV18 | CASSHPGQGSNEQFF | TGTGCCAGCTCACACCCGGGACAGGGGTCCAATGAGCAGTTCTTC
TRBD1 | TRBJ2-1 | NA | TRBV28 | CASSLNPGTGGSYNEQFF | TGTGCCAGCAGTCTAAACCCCGGGACAGGGGGCTCCTACAATGAGCAGTTCTTC
TRBD2 | TRBJ2-1 | NA | TRBV7-2 | CASSLAPAGVGNEQFF | TGTGCCAGCAGCTTAGCCCCAGCGGGAGTGGGCAATGAGCAGTTCTTC
TRBD2 | TRBJ2-7 | NA | TRBV7-2 | CASSSIAGQGGIYEQYF | TGTGCCAGCAGCTCCATAGCGGGTCAGGGAGGAATCTACGAGCAGTACTTC
NA | TRBJ1-5 | NA | TRBV6-1 | CASSGLGARNQPQHF | TGTGCCAGCAGTGGTTTGGGGGCTCGGAATCAGCCCCAGCATTTT
NA | TRBJ1-1 | NA | TRBV27 | CASCGGGRCTEAFF | TGTGCCAGCTGTGGAGGGGGGAGATGCACTGAAGCTTTCTTT
NA | TRBJ1-1 | NA | TRBV27 | CASSLSSRGAGRAFF | TGTGCCAGCAGTTTGTCGAGTCGAGGTGCTGGTAGGGCTTTCTTT
NA | TRBJ2-7 | NA | TRBV27 | CASGSGSRFPYEQYF | TGTGCCAGCGGCTCAGGGTCGAGGTTTCCCTACGAGCAGTACTTC
NA | TRBJ2-4 | NA | TRBV19 | CASSLVEGVDIQYF | TGTGCCAGTAGCCTCGTAGAGGGTGTCGACATTCAGTACTTC
NA | TRBJ1-2 | NA | TRBV6-7 | CASRSGSSLYGYTF | TGTGCCAGCAGGTCGGGGTCTTCACTCTATGGCTACACCTTC
TRBD2 | TRBJ2-7 | once | TRBV6-6 | CASSSRLAVYEQYF | TGTGCCAGCAGTTCGCGACTAGCGGTCTACGAGCAGTACTTC
NA | TRBJ2-3 | NA | TRBV19 | CASSIRFGSSTDTQYF | TGTGCCAGTAGTATCCGGTTTGGATCTAGCACAGATACGCAGTATTTT
TRBD1 | TRBJ1-2 | NA | TRBV5-4 | CAISPRDRGRGVVNGYTF | TGTGCCATATCCCCGAGGGACAGGGGGCGCGGTGTTGTTAATGGCTACACCTTC
NA | TRBJ2-1 | NA | TRBV27 | CASSLFWTAGHEQFF | TGTGCCAGCAGTTTATTCTGGACAGCCGGCCATGAGCAGTTCTTC
TRBD2 | TRBJ2-5 | NA | TRBV25-1 | CASSDGGGQETQYF | TGTGCCAGCAGTGACGGGGGAGGGCAAGAGACCCAGTACTTC
TRBD1 | TRBJ1-1 | NA | TRBV29-1 | CSVIHRDRETEAFF | TGCAGCGTCATTCACCGGGACAGGGAAACTGAAGCTTTCTTT
NA | TRBJ2-5 | NA | TRBV6-1 | CASSEDLGETQYF | TGTGCCAGCAGTGAAGATTTGGGGGAGACCCAGTACTTC
NA | TRBJ2-3 | NA | TRBV9 | CASSPRPTQEFPDTQYF | TGTGCCAGCAGCCCTCGGCCGACTCAGGAGTTTCCAGATACGCAGTATTTT
TRBD1 | TRBJ1-1 | NA | TRBV7-8 | CASSWGQVNTEAFF | TGTGCCAGCAGCTGGGGACAGGTGAACACTGAAGCTTTCTTT
TRBD2 | TRBJ2-1 | NA | TRBV7-9 | CAEGAGRRDEQFF | TGTGCCGAGGGAGCGGGGAGGAGGGATGAGCAGTTCTTC
TRBD1 | TRBJ1-1 | NA | TRBV6-1 | CASSEAQGLEAFF | TGTGCCAGCAGTGAAGCACAGGGGTTAGAAGCTTTCTTT
TRBD2 | TRBJ2-2 | once | TRBV15 | CATSSAGRGNTGELFF | TGTGCCACCAGCAGTGCCGGGAGGGGGAACACCGGGGAGCTGTTTTTT
TRBD1 | TRBJ2-7 | NA | TRBV7-3 | CASSWYPGQGYEQYF | TGTGCCAGCAGCTGGTATCCGGGACAGGGGTACGAGCAGTACTTC
NA | TRBJ1-2 | NA | TRBV7-9 | CASSFPNGYGYTF | TGTGCCAGCAGCTTTCCCAACGGATATGGCTACACCTTC
NA | TRBJ2-1 | NA | TRBV6-5 | CASSYLNDSYNEQFF | TGTGCCAGCAGTTACCTAAACGATTCCTACAATGAGCAGTTCTTC
TRBD2 | TRBJ2-1 | NA | TRBV11-3 | CASRRLAVYNEQFF | TGTGCCAGCCGTCGGCTAGCGGTTTACAATGAGCAGTTCTTC
TRBD2 | TRBJ2-3 | NA | TRBV7-2 | CASSPRLAFPDTQYF | TGTGCCAGCAGCCCGCGACTAGCGTTCCCAGATACGCAGTATTTT
TRBD2 | TRBJ2-2 | NA | TRBV6-4 | CASSEVAGGYTGELFF | TGTGCCAGCAGTGAAGTAGCGGGAGGGTACACCGGGGAGCTGTTTTTT
NA | TRBJ2-2 | NA | TRBV5-6 | CASNYMSGELFF | TGTGCCAGCAACTACATGTCCGGGGAGCTGTTTTTT
NA | TRBJ2-1 | NA | TRBV28 | CASSFHLASHNEQFF | TGTGCCAGCAGTTTTCATCTAGCGTCCCACAATGAGCAGTTCTTC
NA | TRBJ2-3 | NA | TRBV18 | CASSPPVGGDTQYF | TGTGCCAGCTCACCTCCGGTGGGGGGAGATACGCAGTATTTT
TRBD1 | TRBJ2-1 | NA | TRBV9 | CASSGTGAAGVRDEQFF | TGTGCCAGCAGCGGGACAGGGGCCGCCGGTGTAAGGGATGAGCAGTTCTTC
NA | TRBJ1-1 | NA | TRBV9 | CASSESGRMNTEAFF | TGTGCCAGCAGCGAGTCGGGACGGATGAACACTGAAGCTTTCTTT
NA | TRBJ2-3 | NA | TRBV9 | CASSVPKAGFPTDTQYF | TGTGCCAGCAGCGTCCCTAAGGCTGGTTTTCCCACAGATACGCAGTATTTT
NA | TRBJ2-3 | NA | TRBV6-5 | CASSLDFSLTDTQYF | TGTGCCAGCAGCCTGGACTTTTCCCTTACAGATACGCAGTATTTT
NA | TRBJ2-5 | NA | TRBV6-5 | CASNQGKTQYF | TGTGCCAGCAACCAGGGGAAGACCCAGTACTTC